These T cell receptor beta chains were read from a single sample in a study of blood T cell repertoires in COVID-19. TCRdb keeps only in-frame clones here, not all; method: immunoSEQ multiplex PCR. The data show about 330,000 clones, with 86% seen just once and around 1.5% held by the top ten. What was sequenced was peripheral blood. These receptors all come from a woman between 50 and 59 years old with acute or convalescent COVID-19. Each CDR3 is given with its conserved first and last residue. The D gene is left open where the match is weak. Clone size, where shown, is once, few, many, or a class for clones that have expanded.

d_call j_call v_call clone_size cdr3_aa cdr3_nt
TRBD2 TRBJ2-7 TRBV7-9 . CASSPTSGSSYEQYF TGTGCCAGCAGCCCGACTAGCGGGAGCTCCTACGAGCAGTACTTC
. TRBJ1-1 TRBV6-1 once CASSEDLLAFF TGTGCCAGCAGTGAAGACTTGCTGGCTTTCTTT
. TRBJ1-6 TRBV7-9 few CASSSHSYNSPLHF TGTGCCAGCAGCTCCCACTCCTATAATTCACCCCTCCACTTT
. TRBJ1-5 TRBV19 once CASNLRGGQPQHF TGTGCCAGTAACCTGCGGGGTGGGCAGCCCCAGCATTTT
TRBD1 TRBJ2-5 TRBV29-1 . CSVAPRQGRVETQYF TGCAGCGTTGCCCCTAGACAGGGGAGAGTGGAGACCCAGTACTTC
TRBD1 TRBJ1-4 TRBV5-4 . CASSLKQGAVNEKLFF TGTGCCAGCAGCTTGAAACAGGGGGCGGTTAATGAAAAACTGTTTTTT
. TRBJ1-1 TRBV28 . CASSPDSVNTEAFF TGTGCCAGCAGTCCGGACAGTGTAAACACTGAAGCTTTCTTT
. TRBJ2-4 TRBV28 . CASSLALPVSKNIQYF TGTGCCAGCAGTTTAGCCCTACCGGTGTCCAAAAACATTCAGTACTTC
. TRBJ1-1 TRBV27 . CASIPRWAGSANTEAFF TGTGCCAGCATCCCCAGGTGGGCAGGGTCAGCGAACACTGAAGCTTTCTTT
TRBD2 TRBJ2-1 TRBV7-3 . CASSPSGSREQFF TGTGCCAGCTCACCTAGCGGGAGCAGGGAGCAGTTCTTC
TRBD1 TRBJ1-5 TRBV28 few CASNRGYQPQHF TGTGCCAGCAACAGGGGTTATCAGCCCCAGCATTTT
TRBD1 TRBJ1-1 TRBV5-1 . CASSLSGGKTEAFF TGCGCCAGCAGCTTATCAGGGGGCAAAACTGAAGCTTTCTTT
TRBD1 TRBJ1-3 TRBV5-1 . CASSLLFGQGTFSGNTIYF TGCGCCAGCAGCTTGTTGTTCGGACAGGGGACATTTTCTGGAAACACCATATATTTT
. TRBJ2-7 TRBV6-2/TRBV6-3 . CASSYFVRGYEQYF TGTGCCAGCAGTTACTTCGTCAGGGGCTACGAGCAGTACTTC
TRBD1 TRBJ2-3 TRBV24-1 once CATRETGISTDTQYF TGTGCCACCAGGGAGACAGGGATTAGCACAGATACGCAGTATTTT
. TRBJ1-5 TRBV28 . CASSPPNRVVRVGNQPQHF TGTGCCAGCAGTCCCCCGAACAGGGTCGTGCGCGTCGGCAATCAGCCCCAGCATTTT
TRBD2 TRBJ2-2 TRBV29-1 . CSVTGTSGSFGELFF TGCAGCGTAACCGGGACTAGCGGGAGTTTTGGGGAGCTGTTTTTT
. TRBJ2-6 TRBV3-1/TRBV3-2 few CASSGDRWSSGANVLTF TGTGCCAGCAGCGGTGACAGGTGGAGCTCTGGGGCCAACGTCCTGACTTTC
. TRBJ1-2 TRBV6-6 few CASSYGQINYGYTF TGTGCCAGCAGTTACGGGCAGATTAACTATGGCTACACCTTC
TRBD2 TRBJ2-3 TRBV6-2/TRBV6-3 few CASSTQLAGGWADTQYF TGTGCCAGCAGTACCCAACTAGCGGGAGGATGGGCAGATACGCAGTATTTT
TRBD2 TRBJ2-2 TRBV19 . CASSIIVTSAVRFGELFF TGTGCCAGTAGTATCATAGTAACTAGCGCCGTGCGGTTCGGGGAGCTGTTTTTT
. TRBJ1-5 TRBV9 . CASSVDFEQPQHF TGTGCCAGCAGCGTAGACTTCGAGCAGCCCCAGCATTTT
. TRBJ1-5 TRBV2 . CASSISTGSNQPQHF TGTGCCAGCAGTATCTCGACGGGGTCCAATCAGCCCCAGCATTTT
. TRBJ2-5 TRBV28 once CAIRLHDSRETQYF TGTGCCATCCGTTTGCACGACAGCCGAGAGACCCAGTACTTC
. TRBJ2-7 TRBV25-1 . CASSAQFHEQYF TGTGCCAGCAGTGCACAGTTCCACGAGCAGTACTTC
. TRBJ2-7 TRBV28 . CAERDRRAYEQYF TGTGCTGAGCGGGACAGGAGAGCCTACGAGCAGTACTTC
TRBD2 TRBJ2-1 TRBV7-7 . CASSRLAGDGYNEQFF TGTGCTAGCAGCCGCCTAGCGGGAGACGGGTACAATGAGCAGTTCTTC
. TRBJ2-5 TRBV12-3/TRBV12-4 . CASSFGVQETQYF TGTGCCAGCAGTTTCGGGGTCCAAGAGACCCAGTACTTC
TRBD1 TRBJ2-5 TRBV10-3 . CAIRPRDSGGQETQYF TGTGCCATCAGACCCCGGGACAGTGGTGGCCAAGAGACCCAGTACTTC
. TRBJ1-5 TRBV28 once CASSLPKDKYSNQPQHF TGTGCCAGCAGTTTACCGAAGGACAAGTATAGCAATCAGCCCCAGCATTTT
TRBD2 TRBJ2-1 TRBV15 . CATSRGLAGNNEQFF TGTGCCACCAGCAGGGGACTAGCGGGAAACAATGAGCAGTTCTTC
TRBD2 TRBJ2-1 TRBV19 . CASSIGFGRADNEQFF TGTGCCAGTAGTATAGGGTTCGGGAGGGCGGACAATGAGCAGTTCTTC
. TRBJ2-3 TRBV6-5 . CASSTQGFSTDTQYF TGTGCCAGCAGTACACAGGGTTTCAGCACAGATACGCAGTATTTT
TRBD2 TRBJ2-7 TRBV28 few CASRLAGGSYEQYF TGTGCCAGCAGACTAGCGGGAGGCTCCTACGAGCAGTACTTC
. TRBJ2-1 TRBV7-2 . CASSPMSGPYNEQFF TGTGCCAGCAGCCCGATGAGCGGTCCCTACAATGAGCAGTTCTTC
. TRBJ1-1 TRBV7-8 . CASSLGGGMNTEAFF TGTGCCAGCAGCTTAGGCGGGGGTATGAACACTGAAGCTTTCTTT
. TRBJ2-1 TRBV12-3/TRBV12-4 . CASSYREDNEQFF TGTGCCAGCAGTTACAGGGAAGACAATGAGCAGTTCTTC
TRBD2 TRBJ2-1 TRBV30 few CAYQAGGSYNEQFF TGTGCCTATCAAGCGGGAGGTTCCTACAATGAGCAGTTCTTC
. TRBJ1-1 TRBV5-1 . CASSLHPIAGMGIYTEAFF TGCGCCAGCAGCTTGCACCCTATCGCAGGTATGGGTATATACACTGAAGCTTTCTTT
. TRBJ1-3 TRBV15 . CATRTIEPRTWTSSGNTIYF TGTGCCACCAGGACGATCGAGCCCAGGACTTGGACGTCCTCTGGAAACACCATATATTTT
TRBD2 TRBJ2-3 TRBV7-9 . CASSLELGLAGSTDTQYF TGTGCCAGCAGCTTAGAGCTGGGACTAGCGGGAAGCACAGATACGCAGTATTTT
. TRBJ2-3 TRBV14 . CASSLSRDTNTDTQYF TGTGCCAGCAGCCTCTCTCGGGATACCAACACAGATACGCAGTATTTT
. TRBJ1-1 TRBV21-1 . CASSKFFREGTEAFF TGTGCCAGCAGCAAATTCTTCAGGGAGGGGACTGAAGCTTTCTTT
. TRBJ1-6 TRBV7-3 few CASSRYIRTGSSYNSPLHF TGTGCCAGCAGCCGTTATATCCGCACAGGGAGCTCCTATAATTCACCCCTCCACTTT
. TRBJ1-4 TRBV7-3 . CASSFRSAGRRTNEKLFF TGTGCCAGCAGCTTCCGCAGCGCAGGGAGGCGAACTAATGAAAAACTGTTTTTT
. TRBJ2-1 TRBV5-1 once CASRIGGVSYNEQFF TGCGCCAGCAGAATCGGGGGTGTCTCCTACAATGAGCAGTTCTTC
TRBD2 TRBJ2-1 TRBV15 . CATSRDSGTRRYEQFF TGTGCCACCAGCAGAGATTCCGGGACTAGACGCTATGAGCAGTTCTTC
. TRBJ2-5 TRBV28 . CASSLGRVETQYF TGTGCCAGCAGTTTAGGGCGCGTTGAGACCCAGTACTTC
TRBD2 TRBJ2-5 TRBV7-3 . CASSPVKGLKETQYF TGTGCCAGCAGCCCAGTAAAGGGACTAAAAGAGACCCAGTACTTC
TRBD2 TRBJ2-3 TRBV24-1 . CATSDSTGLATDTQYF TGTGCCACCAGTGATTCAACGGGACTAGCGACAGATACGCAGTATTTT
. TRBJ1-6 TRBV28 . CASIGGGILRNSPLHF TGTGCCAGCATTGGGGGGGGAATTCTCCGGAATTCACCCCTCCACTTT
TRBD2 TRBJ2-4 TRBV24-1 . CATSPTAGGRARNIQYF TGTGCCACCAGTCCAACGGCGGGCGGGAGGGCTAGAAACATTCAGTACTTC
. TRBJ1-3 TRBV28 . CASSFRQPAGNTIYF TGTGCCAGCAGTTTTAGACAGCCGGCTGGAAACACCATATATTTT
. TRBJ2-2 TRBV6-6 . CASSYTGEAGELFF TGTGCCAGCAGTTACACGGGGGAGGCCGGGGAGCTGTTTTTT
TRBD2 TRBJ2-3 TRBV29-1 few CSVDRAGGGDTQYF TGCAGCGTTGATCGAGCGGGAGGGGGAGATACGCAGTATTTT
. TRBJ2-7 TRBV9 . CASSVGGENYEQYF TGTGCCAGCAGCGTAGGGGGGGAGAACTACGAGCAGTACTTC
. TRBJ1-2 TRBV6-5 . CASSLEFTYGYTF TGTGCCAGCAGTCTAGAGTTTACCTATGGCTACACCTTC
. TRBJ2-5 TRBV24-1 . CATSDLRQAQETQYF TGTGCCACCAGTGATTTGAGACAGGCGCAAGAGACCCAGTACTTC
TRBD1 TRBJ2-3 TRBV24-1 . CATSDSSPGQGVDTQYF TGTGCCACCAGTGACTCATCCCCGGGACAGGGCGTAGATACGCAGTATTTT